The rows below give T cell receptor beta chains drawn from one sample of a study of radiotherapy plus CTLA-4 blockade in lung cancer. TCRdb keeps only in-frame clones here, not all; method: immunoSEQ multiplex PCR. The sample includes tens of thousands of clones, 70% to 80% of them seen just once. The source material was peripheral blood, sampled from a patient treated with radiotherapy plus ipilimumab. The receptor set was obtained from a human donor with non-small cell lung cancer who had a complete response to radiotherapy plus ipilimumab. Both conserved end residues are part of each CDR3.

j_gene	v_gene	len	CDR3aa
TRBJ1-3	TRBV28	18	CASSRGGAGGGSGNTIYF
TRBJ1-1	TRBV10-3	16	CAISGRDRRRNTEAFF
TRBJ1-1	TRBV30	15	CAWTGALGGNTEAFF
TRBJ1-1	TRBV19	15	CASSIEGRAGTEAFF
TRBJ2-7	TRBV19	15	CASSIVGVGHYEQYF
TRBJ1-1	TRBV18	13	CASSQDRDTEAFF
TRBJ1-2	TRBV7-8	13	CASSLAQGGGYTF
TRBJ1-1	TRBV19	13	CASSPRGGTEAFF
TRBJ1-5	TRBV9	14	CASSETGSNQPQHF
TRBJ1-2	TRBV2	13	CASRGTGDYGYTF
TRBJ2-1	TRBV29-1	15	CSVVVGESSGNEQFF
TRBJ1-6	TRBV19	16	CASSIQGAAGNSPLHF
TRBJ1-2	TRBV28	14	CASSSIADSYGYTF
TRBJ2-2	TRBV18	14	CASSQGANTGELFF
TRBJ2-1	TRBV15	18	CATSRGTSSGRFRDEQFF
TRBJ2-5	TRBV2	14	CASGTGQGQETQYF
TRBJ1-1	TRBV11-3	13	CASSRLGGSEAFF
TRBJ1-6	TRBV19	16	CASSPNDRGHSSPLHF
TRBJ2-7	TRBV7-2	13	CASSPGQGTEQYF
TRBJ2-1	TRBV4-3	18	CASSRAGLAGSSYNEQFF
TRBJ2-3	TRBV6-5	15	CASSYSGTVTDTQYF
TRBJ2-7	TRBV6-1	15	CASTSQRRGGYEQYF
TRBJ1-1	TRBV30	14	CAWSVTGGNTEAFF
TRBJ1-1	TRBV5-8	12	CASSLDLVRAFF
TRBJ1-4	TRBV7-9	12	CASSYGGEKLFF
TRBJ1-2	TRBV27	14	CASSPRDRIYGYTF
TRBJ1-1	TRBV7-2	12	CASTPGRTEAFF
TRBJ1-3	TRBV9	17	CASSDRGGAKAGNTIYF
TRBJ2-1	TRBV29-1	15	CSVVTVLAGHNEQFF
TRBJ1-4	TRBV7-2	15	CASSLQVATNEKLFF
TRBJ2-5	TRBV7-2	15	CASTPSLGLLSAQYF
TRBJ1-1	TRBV7-8	13	CASSFTSGAEAFF
TRBJ1-2	TRBV30	12	CAWSAGWGGYTF
TRBJ1-1	TRBV25-1	15	CASSEWGQGDTEAFF
TRBJ1-5	TRBV19	14	CASSIYPLLQPQHF
TRBJ1-5	TRBV2	12	CASREGGEPQHF
TRBJ2-1	TRBV2	15	CASSAVGGRSNEQFF
TRBJ1-2	TRBV10-2	17	CASSERSPGDGIYGYTF
TRBJ1-1	TRBV10-3	13	CATAQDSNTEAFF
TRBJ2-3	TRBV18	14	CASSPPSSPDTQYF